This passage covers 24 T cell receptor beta chains from one sample sequenced in a study of blood T cells in healthy people across ages. With a J-beta primer mix and a sample-barcoded 5' primer, a second PCR ran 7 to 11 cycles. TCRdb itself ran the 5' RACE reads through MiXCR, one entry per CDR3 protein. The sample consists of 1.5 million to 2 million distinct CDR3 sequences, about 50% of them appearing once. Input material: blood. These receptors were taken from a woman between 40 and 50 years old in good health.

This chain joins TRBV19 and TRBJ2-1, with 13 positions matching TRBD2. V shed 7 bases, J shed 7 bases, and the junction held 7 bases outside the gene matches. The CDR3 consists of 15 residues. Germline V gene data show CDR1 as LNHDA and CDR2 as SQIVND (reference sequence). Here the CDR3 DNA reads TGTGCCAGTAACGTACCGGGACTAGCGGGGAATGAGCAGTTCTTC. Its translation is CASNVPGLAGNEQFF.

This sequence joins TRBV3-1 and TRBJ2-7; a possible D gene is TRBD2 (6 bases). CDR3 length equals 14 residues. The V end was cut by 4 bases, the J end by 4 bases, with 14 bases between. Germline V lookup: CDR1 LGHDT, CDR2 YNNKEL (reference sequence). The CDR3 nucleotides are TGTGCCAGCAGCCCCGGGTGGGGGACTTACGAGCAGTACTTC. This codes for CASSPGWGTYEQYF.

The chain recombines TRBV28 with TRBJ2-1; D is perhaps TRBD1 or TRBD2 (5 bases each). Germline CDR1 MDHEN, CDR2 SYDVKM. V lost 4 bases and J lost 10, with 14 bases in between. The CDR3 loop spans 13 amino acids. The CDR3: CASSSAGTSEQFF. As DNA, the CDR3 is TGTGCCAGCAGTTCCGCCGGGACCAGCGAGCAGTTCTTC.

This clonotype was seen only a few times. V usage is TRBV7-2 and J usage is TRBJ2-1; a weak D match, TRBD1 (6 bases). The V gene's germline CDR1 is SGHTA and CDR2 FQGNSA. The CDR3 totals 12 residues. The V end was cut by 4 bases, the J end by 8 bases, with 9 bases between. CDR3 loop: CASSSKGDEQFF. Written as DNA, the CDR3 is TGTGCCAGCAGCTCCAAGGGGGATGAGCAGTTCTTC.

The chain joins TRBV28 to TRBJ1-2, with TRBD1 as a possible D gene (5 bases). Germline V CDR1 and CDR2: MDHEN, SYDVKM. This CDR3 has 11 residues. V dropped 9 bases and J dropped 8 bases, with 13 bases sitting between them. CDR3 nucleotide sequence: TGTGCCAGTGAACTAGGGGACGGCTACACCTTC. Amino acid sequence: CASELGDGYTF.

The chain recombines TRBV7-6 with TRBJ2-5, with D possibly matching TRBD1 (5 bases). The V end lost 1 base, the J end lost 11 bases, and 23 bases lay between the germline ends. The germline V gene encodes CDR1 SGHVS and CDR2 FNYEAQ. The CDR3 consists of 16 residues. The CDR3 sequence is CASSLGTQKLGNEQYF. In DNA form, the CDR3 reads TGTGCCAGCAGCTTAGGGACACAAAAACTGGGGAATGAGCAGTACTTC.

This clonotype was found a few times. The chain uses TRBV7-2 and TRBJ1-6; no reliable D call. This CDR3 has 14 residues. The V end lost 5 bases, the J end lost 6 bases, and 11 bases lay between the germline ends. Germline V CDR1 and CDR2: SGHTA, FQGNSA. CDR3 residues: CASSQERGNSPLHF. CDR3 nucleotide sequence: TGTGCCAGCAGCCAGGAGCGGGGTAATTCACCCCTCCACTTT. Drawing the rest from reference TRBV7-2 and TRBJ1-6, the complete variable domain is GAGVSQSPSNKVTEKGKDVELRCDPISGHTALYWYRQSLGQGLEFLIYFQGNSAPDKSGLPSDRFSAERTGGSVSTLTIQRTQQEDSAVYLCASSQERGNSPLHFGNGTRLTVT.

The gene calls are TRBV5-1 and TRBJ1-2; no definite D call. This CDR3 is 13 amino acids long. Trimming took off 4 bases at V and 8 bases at J, with 15 bases between the two ends. Germline assignment: CDR1 SGHRS and CDR2 YFSETQ. The CDR3 DNA sequence: TGCGCCAGCAGCGACACCCAACCCGGGGGCTACACCTTC. Translated: CASSDTQPGGYTF.

The V call is TRBV11-2, the J call TRBJ1-2, with D uncertain. The CDR3 covers 13 residues. V lost 4 bases to trimming and J lost 7 bases, with 13 bases between them. Germline V gene sequence: CDR1 SGHAT, CDR2 FQNNGV. CDR3 sequence reads: CASSSARTPGYTF. CDR3 bases: TGTGCCAGCAGCTCGGCGCGGACCCCTGGCTACACCTTC.

In this sample, this clonotype turned up a few times. The chain has TRBV20-1 and TRBJ2-3; 10 bases match TRBD2. In germline, CDR1 is DFQATT, CDR2 SNEGSKA (reference sequence). The junction had 1 base not matched to a gene; V was cut back by 4 bases and J by 3 bases. CDR3 size: 13 residues. CDR3 DNA: TGCAGTGCTAAACTAGCGGGAACAGATACGCAGTATTTT. It is translated as CSAKLAGTDTQYF.

The chain recombines TRBV20-1 with TRBJ1-2, with TRBD1 matching 10 bases. This CDR3 spans 16 amino acids. After removal of 3 bases from V and 2 bases from J, the junction contained 9 bases not matched to a gene. Germline-derived CDR1 and CDR2 are DFQATT and SNEGSKA (reference sequence). This chain's CDR3 is CSARRQGADLNYGYTF. The CDR3 DNA follows: TGCAGTGCTAGGAGACAGGGGGCGGACCTAAACTATGGCTACACCTTC.

The CDR3 coding sequence is TGTGCCAGCAGCTCCCAGGCGCGCAATGAGCAGTTCTTC. Translating gives CASSSQARNEQFF. The rearrangement links TRBV7-9 to TRBJ2-1; D not resolved. The ends were cut back, 4 bases at V and 6 bases at J, with 10 bases in the middle. The CDR3 is 13 residues long. From germline, CDR1 is SEHNR and CDR2 FQNEAQ (reference sequence).

This clonotype was found many times. The CDR3 DNA sequence: TGTGCCAGCAGTCCCAGGGACAATGAGCAGTTCTTC. Its translation is CASSPRDNEQFF. V is TRBV27 and J is TRBJ2-1; D might be TRBD1 (5 bases). Germline V gives CDR1 MNHEY, CDR2 SMNVEV (reference sequence). Trimming removed 5 bases from V and 5 bases from J, with 7 bases in between. CDR3 length equals 12 residues.

The chain combines TRBV5-1 with TRBJ1-4; tentative D call: TRBD1 (6 bases). The V gene lost 7 bases and the J gene lost 3 bases, with 22 bases spanning the gap. Germline CDR1 is SGHRS and CDR2 is YFSETQ. The CDR3 has 17 residues. The chain's CDR3 is CASGRMGPGQPNEKLFF. Here the CDR3 DNA reads TGCGCCAGCGGCCGAATGGGGCCCGGACAGCCTAATGAAAAACTGTTTTTT.

This clonotype occurred a few times. The chain couples TRBV20-1 to TRBJ2-3; TRBD2 agrees at 11 bases. With V trimmed by 5 bases and J by 7 bases, 5 bases remained unmatched. The CDR3 length is 13 residues. CDR1 and CDR2 (germline): DFQATT, SNEGSKA (reference sequence). For the CDR3, the DNA is TGCAGTGCTGAATCTAGCGGGGGGTATACGCAGTATTTT. Translating gives CSAESSGGYTQYF.

The chain combines TRBV20-1 with TRBJ1-2; TRBD1 agrees at 12 bases. The CDR3 sequence is 19 residues long. J lost 8 bases, V lost 4 bases, and 23 bases had no gene match. Per the germline V gene, CDR1 is DFQATT and CDR2 is SNEGSKA (reference sequence). DNA for the CDR3: TGCAGTGCTACTCCAAACCCGGGACAGGGGGCGACTGACTCAGGGGGCTACACCTTC. Residues: CSATPNPGQGATDSGGYTF.

This chain connects TRBV27 to TRBJ1-5; 10 nucleotides agree with TRBD1. Germline V gives CDR1 MNHEY, CDR2 SMNVEV (reference sequence). V shed 5 bases, J shed 6 bases, and the junction held 7 bases outside the gene matches. The CDR3 length is 15 residues. In DNA, the CDR3 is TGTGCCAGCAGTCCTCGGGACAGGGGCTCTCAGCCCCAGCATTTT. This translates into CASSPRDRGSQPQHF.

The chain couples TRBV20-1 to TRBJ2-1, with 16 bases lining up with TRBD2. The length of the CDR3 is 16 residues. Germline-derived CDR1 and CDR2 are DFQATT and SNEGSKA (reference sequence). The V segment lost 6 bases and the J segment 3 bases; nucleotides outside the gene matches: 5. This chain's CDR3 is CSAVGTSGGDYNEQFF. The CDR3 DNA reads as TGCAGTGCGGTCGGGACTAGCGGGGGGGACTACAATGAGCAGTTCTTC.

This clonotype was counted once. V is TRBV12-3 or TRBV12-4 and J is TRBJ1-6; D not resolved. This CDR3 has 14 amino acids. Trimming took 4 bases from V and 7 from J, leaving 11 bases between them. The CDR3 bases are TGTGCCAGCAGTTCCCGGGGAATGAATTCACCCCTCCACTTT. Protein product: CASSSRGMNSPLHF.

This clonotype turned up a few times. The chain is built from TRBV20-1 and TRBJ2-3; D not resolved. The CDR3 spans 14 residues. The germline V and J ends were trimmed by 6 bases and 2 bases, with 15 bases remaining between them. Looked up from germline, CDR1 is DFQATT and CDR2 is SNEGSKA (reference sequence). DNA of the CDR3: TGCAGTGCCTCGGACGGCTGGACCACAGATACGCAGTATTTT. Encoded protein: CSASDGWTTDTQYF.

This clonotype was picked up a small number of times. As DNA, the CDR3 is TGTGCCAGCAGACCCCGACAGACCGGGGAGCTGTTTTTT. It translates to CASRPRQTGELFF. The rearrangement uses TRBV12-3 or TRBV12-4 and TRBJ2-2, with D tentatively TRBD1 (5 bases). Deletions cut 6 bases from V and 5 bases from J, with 10 bases between. The CDR3 covers 13 residues.

The chain employs TRBV27 and TRBJ2-6; D perhaps matches TRBD1 (5 bases). The CDR3 runs to 17 residues. CDR1 and CDR2 from the germline V gene are MNHEY and SMNVEV (reference sequence). Trimming removed 5 bases from V and 1 base from J, with 15 bases in between. CDR3 region: CASSGPRQPSGANVLTF. CDR3 bases: TGTGCCAGCAGTGGTCCTCGACAGCCTTCTGGGGCCAACGTCCTGACTTTC.

This clonotype was counted at least ten times. A junction boundary mismatches the germline segment, possibly from a read error. The CDR3 DNA is TGCGCCAGCAGCTCCCGACCGAGCACAGATACGCAGTATTTT. Translated, it gives CASSSRPSTDTQYF. The chain uses TRBV7-2 and TRBJ2-3; D is uncertain. Germline V gene data show CDR1 as SGHTA and CDR2 as FQGNSA. This CDR3 has 14 residues.

This clonotype was detected only a few times. The chain employs TRBV12-3 or TRBV12-4 and TRBJ2-1; D may be TRBD1 or TRBD2 (5 bases each). CDR3 length: 15 amino acids. Trimming left V 5 bases short and J 9 bases short, with 20 bases between. The CDR3 sequence is CASSEPGRAYVEQFF. The CDR3 nucleotides read TGTGCCAGCAGTGAACCGGGACGGGCCTACGTTGAGCAGTTCTTC.